Given below is one TCR beta chain in context. Its specificity is not known. The data were produced by immunoSEQ multiplex PCR, yet TCRdb's version contains in-frame clones alone and is incomplete. The table lists under 25,000 clones, around 82% of them singletons. The entry originates in a study of OX40 agonist ivuxolimab in advanced cancers. Study-level results: CD4+ and CD8+ T cells in blood underwent clonal expansion by week 6 at 0.1 to 3.0 mg/kg. Specificity for antigen went undetermined in the expanded peripheral T cells.

Trimming took 7 bases from V and 5 from J; bases not matched to a gene: 9. This CDR3 has 14 amino acids. The germline V gene has CDR1 SNHLY and CDR2 FYNNEI. The sample here was CD4+ or CD8+ T cells sorted from blood, taken in a trial of the OX40 agonist ivuxolimab. The sequence came from an adult with an advanced solid tumor such as melanoma, head and neck, liver or kidney cancer. The chain carries TRBV2 and TRBJ2-3; TRBD1 agrees at 7 bases. The CDR3 DNA reads TGTGCCAGCACGTTGACAGGGAGTTTAGATACGCAGTATTTT. This gives the protein CASTLTGSLDTQYF.